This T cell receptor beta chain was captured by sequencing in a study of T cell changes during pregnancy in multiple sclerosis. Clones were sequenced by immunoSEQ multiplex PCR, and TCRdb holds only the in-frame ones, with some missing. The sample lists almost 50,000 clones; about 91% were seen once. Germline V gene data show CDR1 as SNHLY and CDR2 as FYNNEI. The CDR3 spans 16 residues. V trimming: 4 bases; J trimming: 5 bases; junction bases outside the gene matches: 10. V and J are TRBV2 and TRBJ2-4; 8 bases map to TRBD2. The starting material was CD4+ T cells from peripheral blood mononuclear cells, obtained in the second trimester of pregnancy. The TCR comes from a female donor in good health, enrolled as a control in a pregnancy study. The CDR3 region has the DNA TGTGCCAGCAGTGGCCAGCGGGGGTTTTTGGAAAACATTCAGTACTTC. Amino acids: CASSGQRGFLENIQYF.